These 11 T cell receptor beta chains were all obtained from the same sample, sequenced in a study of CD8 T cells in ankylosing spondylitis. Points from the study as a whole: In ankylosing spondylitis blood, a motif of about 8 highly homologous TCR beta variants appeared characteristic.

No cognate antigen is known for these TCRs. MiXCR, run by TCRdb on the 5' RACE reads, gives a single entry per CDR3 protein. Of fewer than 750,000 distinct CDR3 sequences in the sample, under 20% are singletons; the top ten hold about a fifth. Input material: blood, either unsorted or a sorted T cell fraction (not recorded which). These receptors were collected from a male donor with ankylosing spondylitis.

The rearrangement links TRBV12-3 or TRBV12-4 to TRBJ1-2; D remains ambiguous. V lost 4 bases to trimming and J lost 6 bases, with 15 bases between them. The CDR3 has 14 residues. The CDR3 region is CASSSGRLIDGYTF. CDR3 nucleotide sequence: TGTGCCAGCAGTTCCGGACGCCTTATAGATGGCTACACCTTC.

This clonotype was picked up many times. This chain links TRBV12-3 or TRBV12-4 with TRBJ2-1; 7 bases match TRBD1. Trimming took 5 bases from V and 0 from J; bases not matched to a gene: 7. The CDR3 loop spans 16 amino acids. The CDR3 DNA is TGTGCCAGCAGTCGAGAGGGGGCGAGCTCCTACAATGAGCAGTTCTTC. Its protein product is CASSREGASSYNEQFF.

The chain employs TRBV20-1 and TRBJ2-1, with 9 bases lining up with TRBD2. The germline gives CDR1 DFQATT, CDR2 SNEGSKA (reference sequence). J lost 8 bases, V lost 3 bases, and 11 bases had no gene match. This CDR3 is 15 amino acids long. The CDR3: CSASRWIAGEYEQFF. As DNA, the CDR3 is TGCAGTGCTAGTAGGTGGATAGCGGGGGAATATGAGCAGTTCTTC.

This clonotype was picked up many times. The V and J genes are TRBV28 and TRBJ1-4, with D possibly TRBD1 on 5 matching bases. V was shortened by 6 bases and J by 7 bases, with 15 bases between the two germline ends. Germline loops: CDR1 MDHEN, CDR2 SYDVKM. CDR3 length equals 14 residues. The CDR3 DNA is TGTGCCAGCAGCTTACTACCGGGGGGTGAAAAACTGTTTTTT. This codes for CASSLLPGGEKLFF.

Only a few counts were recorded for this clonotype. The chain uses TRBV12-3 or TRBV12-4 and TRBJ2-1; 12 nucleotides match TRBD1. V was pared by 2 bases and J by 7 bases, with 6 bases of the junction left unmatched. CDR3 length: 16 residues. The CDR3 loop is CASSLRGQGARNEQFF. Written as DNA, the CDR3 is TGTGCCAGCAGTTTACGGGGACAGGGGGCGCGGAATGAGCAGTTCTTC.

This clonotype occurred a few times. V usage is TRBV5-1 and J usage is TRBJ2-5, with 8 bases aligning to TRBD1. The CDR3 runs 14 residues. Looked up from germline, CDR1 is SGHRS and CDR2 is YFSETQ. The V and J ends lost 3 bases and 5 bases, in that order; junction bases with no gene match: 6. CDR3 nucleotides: TGCGCCAGCAGCTCGGACAGGGTACGGGAGACCCAGTACTTC. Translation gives CASSSDRVRETQYF.

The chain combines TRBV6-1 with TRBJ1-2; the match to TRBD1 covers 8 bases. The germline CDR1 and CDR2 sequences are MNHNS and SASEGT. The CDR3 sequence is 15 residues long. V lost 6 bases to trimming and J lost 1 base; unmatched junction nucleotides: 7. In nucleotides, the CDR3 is TGTGCCAGCAGCCCAGGGGGCGCGTATAACTATGGCTACACCTTC. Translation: CASSPGGAYNYGYTF.

The CDR3 region is CASSFGSGFGYEQYF. For the CDR3, the DNA is TGCGCCAGCAGCTTTGGGTCAGGCTTCGGCTACGAGCAGTACTTC. This chain links TRBV5-1 with TRBJ2-7, with no clear D. Looked up from germline, CDR1 is SGHRS and CDR2 is YFSETQ. With 2 bases removed from V and 3 bases from J, the gap between germline ends came to 15 bases. This CDR3 spans 15 amino acids.

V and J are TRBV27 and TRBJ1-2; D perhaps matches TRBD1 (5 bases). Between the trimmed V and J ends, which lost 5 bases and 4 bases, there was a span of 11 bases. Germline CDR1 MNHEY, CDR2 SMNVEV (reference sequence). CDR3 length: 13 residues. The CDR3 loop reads CASSHRQSYGYTF. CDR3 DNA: TGTGCCAGCAGTCACCGACAGAGCTATGGCTACACCTTC.

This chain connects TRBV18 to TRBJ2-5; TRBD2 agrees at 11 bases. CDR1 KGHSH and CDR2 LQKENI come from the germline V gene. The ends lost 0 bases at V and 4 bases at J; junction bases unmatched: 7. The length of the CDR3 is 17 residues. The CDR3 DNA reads TGTGCCAGCTCACCACCGTATACTAGCGGGAGATCAGAGACCCAGTACTTC. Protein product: CASSPPYTSGRSETQYF.

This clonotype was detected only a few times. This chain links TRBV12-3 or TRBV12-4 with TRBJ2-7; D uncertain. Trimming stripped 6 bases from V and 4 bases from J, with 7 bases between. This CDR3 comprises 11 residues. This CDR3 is CASSNKYEQYF. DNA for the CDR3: TGTGCCAGCAGCAATAAATACGAGCAGTACTTC.